The sequence of this T cell receptor beta chain was determined in a study of T cell responses to AZD1222 COVID-19 vaccine. For the study at large: Analyses pooled second doses at about 4 or about 12 weeks. Study results and caveats: Nearly half of the spike-specific TCRs reportedly recognize variant regions that carry no mutations. Most donors were white British, females outnumbered males, and clonal diversity was possibly underestimated. The study sampled repertoires only after the peak T cell response.

The table came from immunoSEQ multiplex PCR; TCRdb's copy has only in-frame clones and leaves some out. The table shows some 120,000 clones, with roughly 85% occurring only once. With regard to this clone: Its antigen is unknown.

Here the sequenced sample was peripheral blood, taken on day 0 of AZD1222 vaccination. The TCR was taken from an adult in good health.

CDR3 bases: TGTGCCAGCAGTTTCAGAAATACGCAGTATTTT. This gives the protein CASSFRNTQYF. The gene calls are TRBV28 and TRBJ2-3, with D unresolved. With 3 bases removed from V and 7 bases from J, the gap between germline ends came to 5 bases. The CDR3 is 11 residues long. In germline, CDR1 is MDHEN, CDR2 SYDVKM.